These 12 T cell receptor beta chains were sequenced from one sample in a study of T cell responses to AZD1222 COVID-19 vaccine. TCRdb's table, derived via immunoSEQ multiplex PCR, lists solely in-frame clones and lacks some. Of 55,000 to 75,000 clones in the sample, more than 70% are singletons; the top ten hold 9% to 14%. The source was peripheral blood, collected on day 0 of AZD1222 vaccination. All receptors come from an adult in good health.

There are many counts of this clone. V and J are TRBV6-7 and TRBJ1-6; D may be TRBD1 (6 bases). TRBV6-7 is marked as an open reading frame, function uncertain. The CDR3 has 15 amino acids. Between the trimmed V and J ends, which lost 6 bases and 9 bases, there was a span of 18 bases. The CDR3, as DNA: TGTGCCAGCAGCCCCACACGGGGGGCGAGTTCACCCCTCCACTTT. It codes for CASSPTRGASSPLHF.

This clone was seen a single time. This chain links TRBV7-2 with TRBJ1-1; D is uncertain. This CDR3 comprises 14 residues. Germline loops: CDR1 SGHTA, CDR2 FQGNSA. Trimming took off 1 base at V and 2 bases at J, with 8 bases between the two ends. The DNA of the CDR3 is TGTGCCAGCAGCTTAGATTCCCGAAACACTGAAGCTTTCTTT. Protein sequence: CASSLDSRNTEAFF.

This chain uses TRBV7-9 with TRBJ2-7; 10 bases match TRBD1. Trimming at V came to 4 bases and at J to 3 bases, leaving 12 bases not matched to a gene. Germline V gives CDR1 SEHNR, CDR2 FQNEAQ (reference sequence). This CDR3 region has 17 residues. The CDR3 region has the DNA TGTGCCAGCAGCTCCCAACCCGGGACAGGGGTTTTCTACGAGCAGTACTTC. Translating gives CASSSQPGTGVFYEQYF.

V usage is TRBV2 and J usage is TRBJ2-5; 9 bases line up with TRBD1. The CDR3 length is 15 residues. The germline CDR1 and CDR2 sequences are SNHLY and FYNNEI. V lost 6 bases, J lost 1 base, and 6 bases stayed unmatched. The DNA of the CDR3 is TGTGCCAGCAGGGGGGACAGGGAATTCCAAGAGACCCAGTACTTC. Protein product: CASRGDREFQETQYF.

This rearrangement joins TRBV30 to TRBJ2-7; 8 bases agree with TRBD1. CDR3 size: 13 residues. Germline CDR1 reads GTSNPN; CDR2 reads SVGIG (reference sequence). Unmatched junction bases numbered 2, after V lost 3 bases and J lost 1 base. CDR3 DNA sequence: TGTGCCTGGAGAACAGGGGGTTCCTACGAGCAGTACTTC. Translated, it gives CAWRTGGSYEQYF.

The CDR3 here is CASSDVAGEQETQYF. The CDR3 nucleotides are TGCGCCAGCAGTGATGTAGCGGGGGAACAAGAGACCCAGTACTTC. The J gene is TRBJ2-5, the V gene TRBV10-2, with 9 bases lining up with TRBD2. V shed 3 bases, J shed 2 bases, and the junction held 4 bases outside the gene matches. The germline gives CDR1 WSHSY, CDR2 SAAADI. This CDR3 is built from 15 residues.

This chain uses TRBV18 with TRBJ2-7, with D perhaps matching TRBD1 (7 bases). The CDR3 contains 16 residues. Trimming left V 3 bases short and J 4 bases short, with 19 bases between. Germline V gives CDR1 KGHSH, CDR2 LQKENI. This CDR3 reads CASSPQLGQGGYEQYF. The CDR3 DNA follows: TGTGCCAGCTCACCCCAACTCGGGCAGGGGGGTTACGAGCAGTACTTC.

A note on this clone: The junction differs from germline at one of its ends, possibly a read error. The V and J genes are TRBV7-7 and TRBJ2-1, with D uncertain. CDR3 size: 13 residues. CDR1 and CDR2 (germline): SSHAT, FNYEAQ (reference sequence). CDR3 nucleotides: TGTGCTAGCAGCCGCTCCCAGTCGAGGGAGCAGTTCTTC. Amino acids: CASSRSQSREQFF.

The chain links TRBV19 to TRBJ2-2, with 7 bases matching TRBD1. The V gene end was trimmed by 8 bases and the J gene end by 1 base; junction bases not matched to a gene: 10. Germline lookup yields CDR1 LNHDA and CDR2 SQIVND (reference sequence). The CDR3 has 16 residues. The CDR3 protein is CASGRDRVRNTGELFF. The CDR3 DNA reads TGTGCCAGTGGTAGAGACAGGGTGCGGAACACCGGGGAGCTGTTTTTT. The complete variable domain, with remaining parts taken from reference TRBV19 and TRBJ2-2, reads DGGITQSPKYLFRKEGQNVTLSCEQNLNHDAMYWYRQDPGQGLRLIYYSQIVNDFQKGDIAEGYSVSREKKESFPLTVTSAQKNPTAFYLCASGRDRVRNTGELFFGEGSRLTVL.

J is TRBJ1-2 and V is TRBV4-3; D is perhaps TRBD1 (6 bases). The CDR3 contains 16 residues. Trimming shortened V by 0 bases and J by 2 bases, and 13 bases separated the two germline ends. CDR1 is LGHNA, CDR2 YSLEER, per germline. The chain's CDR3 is CASSQDVPGENYGYTF. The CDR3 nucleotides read TGCGCCAGCAGCCAAGATGTCCCAGGGGAAAACTATGGCTACACCTTC.

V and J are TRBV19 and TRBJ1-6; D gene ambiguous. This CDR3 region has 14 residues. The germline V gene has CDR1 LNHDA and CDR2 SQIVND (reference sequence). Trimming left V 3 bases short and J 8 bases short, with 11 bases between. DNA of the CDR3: TGTGCCAGTAGTATCCAGGCATCGGATTCACCCCTCCACTTT. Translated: CASSIQASDSPLHF.

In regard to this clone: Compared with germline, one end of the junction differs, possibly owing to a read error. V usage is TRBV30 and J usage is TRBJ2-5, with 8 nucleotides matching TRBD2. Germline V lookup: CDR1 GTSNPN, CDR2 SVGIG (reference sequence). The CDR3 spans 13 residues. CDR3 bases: TGTGCCTGGAGTGTACAAGTTCGGGGGGGCCAGGACTTC. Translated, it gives CAWSVQVRGGQDF.